Below are 16 T cell receptor beta chains sequenced from a single sample in a study of blood T cell repertoires in COVID-19. Assay: immunoSEQ multiplex PCR; the TCRdb copy retains only in-frame clones and omits some. The sample yields around 170,000 clones, 90% to 95% seen once. Sequencing used peripheral blood. Source of these receptors: a man aged 50 to 59 with acute or convalescent COVID-19.

The chain is built from TRBV28 and TRBJ1-1; a weak D match, TRBD1 (6 bases). This CDR3 has 13 amino acids. The V gene lost 5 bases and the J gene lost 0 bases, with 7 bases spanning the gap. CDR1 MDHEN and CDR2 SYDVKM come from the germline V gene. This chain's CDR3 is CASSGGLNTEAFF. The CDR3 DNA reads TGTGCCAGCAGTGGGGGCTTGAACACTGAAGCTTTCTTT.

With regard to this clone: One junction end disagrees with the germline gene, perhaps due to a read error. The J gene is TRBJ1-3, the V gene TRBV28, with unresolved D. Per the germline V gene, CDR1 is MDHEN and CDR2 is SYDVKM. The CDR3 runs to 12 residues. The chain's CDR3 is CASSPPSGRPFF. The CDR3 bases are TGTGCCAGCAGTCCACCTTCCGGGAGGCCTTTCTTT.

The chain joins TRBV27 to TRBJ1-3; D is perhaps TRBD1 (5 bases). Trimming took 6 bases from V and 0 from J, leaving 9 bases between them. CDR3 length: 14 amino acids. Per the germline V gene, CDR1 is MNHEY and CDR2 is SMNVEV (reference sequence). CDR3 DNA: TGTGCCAGCAGGCAGGGATCCTCTGGAAACACCATATATTTT. Translation: CASRQGSSGNTIYF.

The CDR3 nucleotides are TGTGCCTGGAGTGTACAGTCTCTTGGCTACACCTTC. Amino acid sequence: CAWSVQSLGYTF. The chain joins TRBV30 to TRBJ1-2, with D hard to call. The germline V and J ends were trimmed by 0 bases and 7 bases, with 9 bases remaining between them. The CDR3 extends over 12 amino acids. Germline V CDR1 and CDR2: GTSNPN, SVGIG (reference sequence).

V and J are TRBV29-1 and TRBJ1-4, with 7 bases fitting TRBD1. V trimming: 4 bases; J trimming: 3 bases; junction bases outside the gene matches: 2. CDR3 length: 13 residues. From germline, CDR1 is SQVTM and CDR2 ANQGSEA. CDR3 nucleotides: TGCAGCGTTGGGGGACAGCCTAATGAAAAACTGTTTTTT. Its protein product is CSVGGQPNEKLFF.

The chain is built from TRBV11-2 and TRBJ2-7, with 9 bases matching TRBD2. Per the germline V gene, CDR1 is SGHAT and CDR2 is FQNNGV. The CDR3 is 15 residues long. V shed 5 bases, J shed 3 bases, and the junction held 8 bases outside the gene matches. This CDR3 is CASSPLRGGFYEQYF. CDR3 nucleotides: TGTGCCAGCAGCCCCTTGCGGGGGGGGTTCTACGAGCAGTACTTC.

The rearrangement joins TRBV5-1 to TRBJ2-1; TRBD1 agrees at 10 bases. Unmatched junction bases numbered 4, after V lost 6 bases and J lost 4 bases. The CDR3 runs 14 residues. Germline-derived CDR1 and CDR2 are SGHRS and YFSETQ. As DNA, the CDR3 is TGCGCCAGCACGCCGGGACAGGGGTACAATGAGCAGTTCTTC. The encoded protein is CASTPGQGYNEQFF.

This clone was seen only a few times. The rearrangement links TRBV15 to TRBJ1-6; no definite D call. The CDR3 runs to 15 residues. The V gene lost 1 base and the J gene lost 6 bases, with 10 bases spanning the gap. The germline CDR1 and CDR2 sequences are LNHNV and YYDKDF (reference sequence). The CDR3 DNA sequence: TGTGCCACCAGCAGAGCCCTTGTCTTTAATTCACCCCTCCACTTT. Protein product: CATSRALVFNSPLHF.

The V and J genes are TRBV19 and TRBJ1-5; unclear D gene. The V gene's germline CDR1 is LNHDA and CDR2 SQIVND (reference sequence). The CDR3 covers 14 residues. V lost 3 bases, J lost 0 bases, and 6 bases lay in between. CDR3 in amino acids: CASSIQNSNQPQHF. In DNA, the CDR3 is TGTGCCAGTAGTATCCAGAATAGCAATCAGCCCCAGCATTTT.

The V and J genes are TRBV20-1 and TRBJ1-3, with D possibly TRBD1 on 6 matching bases. The length of the CDR3 is 11 residues. Per the germline V gene, CDR1 is DFQATT and CDR2 is SNEGSKA (reference sequence). V shed 2 bases and J shed 7 bases, with 6 bases lying between them. As DNA, the CDR3 is TGCAGTGCTAGACAGGGGAACACCATATATTTT. This translates into CSARQGNTIYF.

CDR3 protein: CASRSQEDGELFF. CDR3 sequence (DNA): TGTGCCAGCAGGAGTCAGGAGGACGGGGAGCTGTTTTTT. The V call is TRBV12-3 or TRBV12-4, the J call TRBJ2-2; D perhaps matches TRBD2 (5 bases). V lost 6 bases to trimming and J lost 7 bases, with 12 bases between them. The CDR3 covers 13 residues.

Note on this clone: At the DNA level, this CDR3 is encoded by other sequences in the same sample as well. DNA of the CDR3: TGTGCCAGCAGCTTAGAGGGAGGGGGCACTGAAGCTTTCTTT. Translating it yields CASSLEGGGTEAFF. The chain uses TRBV7-9 and TRBJ1-1; D might be TRBD1 (6 bases). Germline V CDR1 and CDR2: SEHNR, FQNEAQ (reference sequence). CDR3 length equals 14 residues. V was trimmed by 1 base and J by 4 bases, leaving 10 bases between them.

The V gene is TRBV19, the J gene TRBJ1-5, with a weak D call TRBD1 (6 bases). Germline V gives CDR1 LNHDA, CDR2 SQIVND (reference sequence). The CDR3 totals 14 residues. V was trimmed by 7 bases and J by 3 bases, leaving 13 bases between them. CDR3 bases: TGTGCCAGTAACGACAGGCGTCTCAATCAGCCCCAGCATTTT. Amino acid sequence: CASNDRRLNQPQHF.

This clone was found once. The chain is built from TRBV7-6 and TRBJ2-5; 16 bases align to TRBD2. The germline V gene has CDR1 SGHVS and CDR2 FNYEAQ. V lost 4 bases to trimming and J lost 4 bases; unmatched junction nucleotides: 9. The CDR3 runs to 18 residues. For the CDR3, the DNA is TGTGCCAGCAGCTCCCTCGGGACTAGCGGGGGGGCGGGAGAGACCCAGTACTTC. Its translation: CASSSLGTSGGAGETQYF. The whole variable domain, filled in from reference TRBV7-6 and TRBJ2-5, reads GAGVSQSPRYKVTKRGQDVALRCDPISGHVSLYWYRQALGQGPEFLTYFNYEAQQDKSGLPNDRFSAERPEGSISTLTIQRTEQRDSAMYRCASSSLGTSGGAGETQYFGPGTRLLVL.

The genes are TRBV19 and TRBJ1-1, with 7 nucleotides matching TRBD1. This CDR3 spans 14 amino acids. V lost 2 bases to trimming and J lost 1 base; unmatched junction nucleotides: 1. Per the germline V gene, CDR1 is LNHDA and CDR2 is SQIVND (reference sequence). In nucleotides, the CDR3 is TGTGCCAGTAGTATAACAGGGGCGAACACTGAAGCTTTCTTT. It codes for CASSITGANTEAFF.

The J gene is TRBJ2-1, the V gene TRBV3-1 (or the pseudogene TRBV3-2), with 10 bases aligning to TRBD2. This CDR3 is built from 17 residues. Germline loops: CDR1 LGHDT, CDR2 YNNKEL (reference sequence). Trimming took 0 bases from V and 10 from J; bases not matched to a gene: 12. The CDR3 region is CASSQEWLAGVSSEQFF. The CDR3 DNA sequence: TGTGCCAGCAGCCAAGAATGGCTAGCGGGAGTTTCAAGCGAGCAGTTCTTC.